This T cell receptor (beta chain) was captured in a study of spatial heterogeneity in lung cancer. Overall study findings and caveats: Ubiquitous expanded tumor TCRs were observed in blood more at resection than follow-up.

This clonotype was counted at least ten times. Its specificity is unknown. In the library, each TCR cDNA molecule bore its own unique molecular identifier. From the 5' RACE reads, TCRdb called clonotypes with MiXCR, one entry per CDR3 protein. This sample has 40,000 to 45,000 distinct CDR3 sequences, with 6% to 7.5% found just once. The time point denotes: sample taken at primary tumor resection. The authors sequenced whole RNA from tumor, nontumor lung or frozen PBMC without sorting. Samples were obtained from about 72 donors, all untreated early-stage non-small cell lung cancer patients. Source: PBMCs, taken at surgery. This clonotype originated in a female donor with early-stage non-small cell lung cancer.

CDR3 sequence: CAHNYLGAANNEQFF. The CDR3 nucleotides read TGTGCACACAACTATTTGGGGGCAGCAAACAATGAGCAGTTCTTC. The rearrangement links TRBV28 to TRBJ2-1, with D perhaps TRBD1 (6 bases). Germline CDR1 and CDR2: MDHEN and SYDVKM. This CDR3 contains 15 residues.